This T cell receptor (beta chain) was sequenced during a study of blood T cell repertoires in COVID-19. About the research overall: Nucleic acid was either cDNA or gDNA, and it came from T cells, B-cell-depleted T cells, or PBMCs.

CDR3 length: 17 residues. The germline V gene has CDR1 KGHSH and CDR2 LQKENI. V was pared by 3 bases and J by 4 bases, with 21 bases between. In the authors' workflow: From reference gene primer amplification, estimates of nucleated cell counts were derived. Produced via immunoSEQ multiplex PCR; TCRdb's table is partial and in-frame only. The DNA was the basis for D and trimming; V, J and clone size are from that table. Found here are 250,000 to 300,000 clones, about 90% of them singletons; the top ten hold 10%. The chain joins TRBV18 to TRBJ1-1, with D maybe TRBD1 (5 bases). The sequencing sample was made of peripheral blood. The receptor comes from a woman in her 70s with COVID-19, enrolled during active disease. For the CDR3, the DNA is TGTGCCAGCTCACCTGAGGCAGGGTCTAAGATAGGCACTGAAGCTTTCTTT. The encoded protein is CASSPEAGSKIGTEAFF.